These 18 T cell receptor beta chains originate from one sample sequenced in a study of cytomegalovirus exposure and HLA in healthy donors. The PCR had 60 Vbeta and 13 Jbeta primers. Method: immunoSEQ multiplex PCR; TCRdb's copy keeps in-frame clones and lacks some. The table has roughly 150,000 clones, 55% to 85% seen once. The sequencing sample was made of PBMCs. These receptors were obtained from a middle-aged man in good health and CMV-seronegative.

The chain couples TRBV10-2 to TRBJ1-5, with D possibly being TRBD1 (5 bases). V was pared by 4 bases and J by 3 bases, with 7 bases between. This CDR3 comprises 13 residues. CDR1 WSHSY and CDR2 SAAADI come from the germline V gene. Here the CDR3 DNA reads TGCGCCAGCAGTGTCGGACACAATCAGCCCCAGCATTTT. The encoded protein is CASSVGHNQPQHF.

J is TRBJ2-1 and V is TRBV15; 14 bases fit TRBD2. V shed 4 bases and J 9 bases; nucleotides not matched to a gene: 5. This CDR3 spans 15 amino acids. Per germline, CDR1 LNHNV and CDR2 YYDKDF (reference sequence). CDR3 amino acids: CATSTRLAGGTEQFF. In nucleotides, the CDR3 is TGTGCCACCAGCACCAGACTAGCGGGAGGGACTGAGCAGTTCTTC. Drawing the rest from reference TRBV15 and TRBJ2-1, the complete variable domain is DAMVIQNPRYQVTQFGKPVTLSCSQTLNHNVMYWYQQKSSQAPKLLFHYYDKDFNNEADTPDNFQSRRPNTSFCFLDIRSPGLGDTAMYLCATSTRLAGGTEQFFGPGTRLTVL.

The genes are TRBV5-1 and TRBJ2-5; D is possibly TRBD1 (6 bases). The germline V gene has CDR1 SGHRS and CDR2 YFSETQ. This CDR3 has 15 amino acids. Trimming left V 3 bases short and J 5 bases short, with 17 bases between. The CDR3 protein is CASSSAQGQLETQYF. The CDR3 bases are TGCGCCAGCAGCTCGGCACAGGGTCAATTGGAGACCCAGTACTTC.

This clone has just a few counts. This rearrangement joins TRBV28 to TRBJ2-4; TRBD2 is a possible D gene (5 bases). V was clipped by 4 bases and J by 7 bases, with 26 bases between them. The CDR3 is made up of 18 amino acids. Germline V gene sequence: CDR1 MDHEN, CDR2 SYDVKM. CDR3: CASSSGMGQLYAGNIQYF. The CDR3 region has the DNA TGTGCCAGCAGTTCGGGGATGGGTCAACTATATGCCGGGAACATTCAGTACTTC.

The gene calls are TRBV27 and TRBJ1-2; 7 bases line up with TRBD1. The CDR3 is 16 residues long. After removal of 5 bases from V and 1 base from J, the junction contained 10 bases not matched to a gene. Germline V gene data show CDR1 as MNHEY and CDR2 as SMNVEV (reference sequence). CDR3 bases: TGTGCCAGCAGTCCCTGGGACAGCCAAAGTAACTATGGCTACACCTTC. Protein: CASSPWDSQSNYGYTF.

In this sample, this clone turned up once. The chain uses TRBV15 and TRBJ2-3, with unresolved D. Germline CDR1 is LNHNV and CDR2 is YYDKDF (reference sequence). V gave up 1 base and J gave up 1 base, with 9 bases separating them. The CDR3 spans 15 residues. The CDR3 loop is CATSRVSVGTDTQYF. CDR3 DNA sequence: TGTGCCACCAGCAGAGTGTCGGTGGGCACAGATACGCAGTATTTT.

This clone was observed a handful of times. The chain is built from TRBV10-3 and TRBJ1-5; D unclear. There are 15 residues in the CDR3. CDR1 is ENHRY and CDR2 is SYGVKD in the germline V gene. The V gene lost 2 bases and the J gene lost 4 bases, with 12 bases spanning the gap. The CDR3 spells CAISEDRILNQPQHF. The CDR3, as DNA: TGTGCCATCAGTGAGGACCGAATACTAAATCAGCCCCAGCATTTT.

The V call is TRBV27, the J call TRBJ1-5; D unclear. The CDR3 consists of 13 residues. Germline V gene data show CDR1 as MNHEY and CDR2 as SMNVEV (reference sequence). V dropped 1 base and J dropped 7 bases, with 8 bases sitting between them. Written as DNA, the CDR3 is TGTGCCAGCAGTTTATGGGCCGGACAGCCCCAGCATTTT. This codes for CASSLWAGQPQHF.

This sequence joins TRBV2 and TRBJ2-7, with D tentatively TRBD1 (5 bases). V lost 4 bases and J lost 4, with 8 bases in between. Germline V gene sequence: CDR1 SNHLY, CDR2 FYNNEI. The CDR3 has 12 amino acids. CDR3 nucleotides: TGTGCCAGCAGTGTGGGGCCGTACGAGCAGTACTTC. Protein product: CASSVGPYEQYF.

The chain recombines TRBV7-2 with TRBJ1-2; a possible D gene is TRBD1 (5 bases). Trimming removed 4 bases at V and 7 bases at J, with 13 bases between. The CDR3 sequence is 13 residues long. Germline loops: CDR1 SGHTA, CDR2 FQGNSA. The CDR3, as DNA: TGTGCCAGCAGCTCCGGGGGGGGTGCTGGCTACACCTTC. It encodes CASSSGGGAGYTF.

This clone was found once. The chain carries TRBV19 and TRBJ2-7; no definite D call. CDR3 length: 11 residues. V lost 3 bases to trimming and J lost 5 bases, with 5 bases between them. Germline V gene sequence: CDR1 LNHDA, CDR2 SQIVND (reference sequence). The CDR3 sequence is CASSISDEQYF. The CDR3, as DNA: TGTGCCAGTAGTATCTCGGACGAGCAGTACTTC.

The chain couples TRBV6-6 to TRBJ1-3; D unclear. V was cut by 0 bases and J by 8 bases, with 14 bases left in between. The CDR3 has 15 residues. The V gene's germline CDR1 is MNHNY and CDR2 SVGAGI (reference sequence). The CDR3 nucleotides read TGTGCCAGCAGTTACTCGGAGGGCGCGGGCTACACCATATATTTT. Protein product: CASSYSEGAGYTIYF.

The rearrangement uses TRBV10-3 and TRBJ2-7; 9 bases match TRBD2. The junction had 6 bases not matched to a gene; V was cut back by 6 bases and J by 0 bases. This CDR3 contains 15 residues. Germline loops: CDR1 ENHRY, CDR2 SYGVKD. The CDR3 DNA sequence: TGTGCCATCAGGTTAGCGGGGGATAGCTCCTACGAGCAGTACTTC. This gives the protein CAIRLAGDSSYEQYF.

The chain combines TRBV5-4 with TRBJ1-2, with D perhaps matching TRBD1 (5 bases). V lost 1 base and J 6 bases, leaving 10 bases between the germline ends. Per germline, CDR1 SGHNT and CDR2 YYREEE (reference sequence). The CDR3 is made up of 13 amino acids. CDR3 in amino acids: CASSLYGGHGYTF. In DNA form, the CDR3 reads TGTGCCAGCAGCTTGTACGGGGGTCATGGCTACACCTTC.

This chain links TRBV5-1 with TRBJ2-3, with TRBD2 as a possible D gene (5 bases). V was pared by 0 bases and J by 2 bases, with 10 bases between. The germline gives CDR1 SGHRS, CDR2 YFSETQ. The CDR3 sequence is 15 residues long. The DNA for the CDR3 is TGCGCCAGCAGCTTGGTTTCGGGGTTCACAGATACGCAGTATTTT. Translation gives CASSLVSGFTDTQYF.

This clone came up once. The genes are TRBV2 and TRBJ2-1, with a possible D match to TRBD1 (5 bases). The CDR3 consists of 14 residues. From germline, CDR1 is SNHLY and CDR2 FYNNEI. With 2 bases removed from V and 4 bases from J, the gap between germline ends came to 9 bases. CDR3 protein: CASSESRVYNEQFF. The CDR3 DNA follows: TGTGCCAGCAGTGAATCCAGGGTGTACAATGAGCAGTTCTTC.

This rearrangement joins TRBV15 to TRBJ2-2; maybe TRBD2 (5 bases). Trimming left V 0 bases short and J 6 bases short, with 8 bases between. The CDR3 covers 14 residues. The germline V gene encodes CDR1 LNHNV and CDR2 YYDKDF (reference sequence). CDR3 bases: TGTGCCACCAGCAGAGATCCGCGGGCCGGGGAGCTGTTTTTT. It encodes CATSRDPRAGELFF.

The chain combines TRBV5-6 with TRBJ1-2; possibly TRBD1 for D (5 bases). From germline, CDR1 is SGHDT and CDR2 YYEEEE. This CDR3 region has 13 residues. With 0 bases removed from V and 4 bases from J, the gap between germline ends came to 7 bases. The CDR3 sequence: CASSLAQGYGYTF. CDR3 bases: TGTGCCAGCAGCTTGGCGCAGGGCTATGGCTACACCTTC.